The next 28 T cell receptor beta chains were all read from a single sample in a study of blood T cell repertoires in COVID-19. Here immunoSEQ multiplex PCR was the method, and the copy in TCRdb shows in-frame clones only, minus some. The repertoire holds approximately 280,000 clones, with about nine tenths as singletons. Material: peripheral blood. These receptors were collected from a man over 45 with acute or convalescent COVID-19.

The chain recombines TRBV12-3 or TRBV12-4 with TRBJ2-1, with 7 bases identical to TRBD2. V lost 8 bases, J lost 2 bases, and 3 bases stayed unmatched. The CDR3 runs 13 residues. The CDR3 spells CASWGGTYNEQFF. The CDR3 nucleotides read TGTGCCAGCTGGGGGGGAACCTACAATGAGCAGTTCTTC.

The V call is TRBV24-1, the J call TRBJ1-2, with TRBD1 as a possible D gene (6 bases). V gave up 2 bases and J gave up 5 bases, with 8 bases separating them. This CDR3 has 13 amino acids. Germline V gene lookup returns CDR1 KGHDR and CDR2 SFDVKD. Here the CDR3 reads CATSDSQGYGYTF. CDR3 nucleotide sequence: TGTGCCACCAGTGATTCCCAGGGGTATGGCTACACCTTC.

The chain employs TRBV5-1 and TRBJ1-1, with 9 bases that match TRBD1. V lost 2 bases, J lost 0 bases, and 5 bases stayed unmatched. CDR1 is SGHRS, CDR2 YFSETQ, per germline. The CDR3 contains 16 residues. The CDR3 sequence is CASSFSQGAMNTEAFF. In nucleotides, the CDR3 is TGCGCCAGCAGCTTCTCACAGGGGGCGATGAACACTGAAGCTTTCTTT.

The chain carries TRBV7-9 and TRBJ2-5; D possibly corresponds to TRBD1 (6 bases). Germline CDR1 and CDR2: SEHNR and FQNEAQ (reference sequence). The CDR3 is made up of 14 amino acids. V lost 5 bases to trimming and J lost 5 bases, with 15 bases between them. CDR3 amino acids: CASSGQRLMETQYF. The CDR3 bases are TGTGCCAGCAGCGGACAGAGGCTAATGGAGACCCAGTACTTC.

The chain recombines TRBV6-2 or TRBV6-3 with TRBJ2-3; D call uncertain. Trimming took off 6 bases at V and 2 bases at J, with 12 bases between the two ends. Germline V gene lookup returns CDR1 MNHEY and CDR2 SVGEGT. The CDR3 extends over 14 amino acids. The CDR3 loop reads CASSHPVYTDTQYF. The DNA of the CDR3 is TGTGCCAGCAGCCACCCAGTTTACACAGATACGCAGTATTTT.

The chain combines TRBV15 with TRBJ2-7; 8 bases fit TRBD1. The CDR3 length is 14 residues. With V trimmed by 8 bases and J by 2 bases, 8 bases remained unmatched. Germline CDR1 is LNHNV and CDR2 is YYDKDF (reference sequence). The CDR3 here is CATAGTGLTYEQYF. The CDR3 DNA sequence: TGTGCCACCGCGGGGACAGGACTTACCTACGAGCAGTACTTC.

This rearrangement joins TRBV19 to TRBJ1-2; no clear D gene. Looked up from germline, CDR1 is LNHDA and CDR2 is SQIVND (reference sequence). V lost 4 bases to trimming and J lost 0 bases, with 18 bases between them. The CDR3 has 17 amino acids. The CDR3 sequence: CASSKLLGVGANYGYTF. The CDR3 DNA sequence: TGTGCCAGTAGTAAGCTACTCGGCGTGGGCGCTAACTATGGCTACACCTTC.

The CDR3 region is CASSFAMTNTGELFF. CDR3 DNA: TGCGCCAGCAGCTTCGCGATGACTAACACCGGGGAGCTGTTTTTT. This sequence joins TRBV5-1 and TRBJ2-2; D is ambiguous. The CDR3 is made up of 15 amino acids. Germline V lookup: CDR1 SGHRS, CDR2 YFSETQ. V was shortened by 2 bases and J by 2 bases, with 10 bases between the two germline ends. The whole variable domain, filled in from reference TRBV5-1 and TRBJ2-2, reads KAGVTQTPRYLIKTRGQQVTLSCSPISGHRSVSWYQQTPGQGLQFLFEYFSETQRNKGNFPGRFSGRQFSNSRSEMNVSTLELGDSALYLCASSFAMTNTGELFFGEGSRLTVL.

This clone was seen once. This rearrangement joins TRBV18 to TRBJ2-5; 10 bases align to TRBD1. Germline loops: CDR1 KGHSH, CDR2 LQKENI. V was clipped by 3 bases and J by 3 bases; unmatched bases: 13. This CDR3 has 18 residues. CDR3 loop: CASSPLRPGTGVEETQYF. Written as DNA, the CDR3 is TGTGCCAGCTCACCTTTAAGACCCGGGACAGGGGTGGAAGAGACCCAGTACTTC. Full variable domain (missing parts from reference TRBV18 and TRBJ2-5): NAGVMQNPRHLVRRRGQEARLRCSPMKGHSHVYWYRQLPEEGLKFMVYLQKENIIDESGMPKERFSAEFPKEGPSILRIQQVVRGDSAAYFCASSPLRPGTGVEETQYFGPGTRLLVL.

The V call is TRBV19, the J call TRBJ1-2; D perhaps matches TRBD1 (6 bases). With 8 bases removed from V and 2 bases from J, the gap between germline ends came to 21 bases. Germline-derived CDR1 and CDR2 are LNHDA and SQIVND (reference sequence). The CDR3 consists of 16 residues. The CDR3, as DNA: TGTGCCAGTCGGAGGCAGGCAGGGGTAGAAAACTATGGCTACACCTTC. This translates into CASRRQAGVENYGYTF.

This clone appeared a single time. The rearrangement joins TRBV5-4 to TRBJ2-1, with D possibly being TRBD2 (6 bases). V lost 4 bases to trimming and J lost 0 bases, with 11 bases between them. This CDR3 spans 15 amino acids. Germline V gives CDR1 SGHNT, CDR2 YYREEE (reference sequence). The CDR3 DNA reads as TGTGCCAGCAGCCTATCCGGGGGCTCCTACAATGAGCAGTTCTTC. Amino acid sequence: CASSLSGGSYNEQFF.

V gene TRBV29-1 combines with J gene TRBJ1-1; no reliable D call. Trimming pared 7 bases from V and 1 base from J, leaving 10 bases between. Germline lookup yields CDR1 SQVTM and CDR2 ANQGSEA. The CDR3 runs to 12 residues. The CDR3 loop reads CSGGLSNTEAFF. For the CDR3, the DNA is TGCAGCGGAGGACTATCGAACACTGAAGCTTTCTTT. The variable domain in full, completed from reference TRBV29-1 and TRBJ1-1, reads SAVISQKPSRDICQRGTSLTIQCQVDSQVTMMFWYRQQPGQSLTLIATANQGSEATYESGFVIDKFPISRPNLTFSTLTVSNMSPEDSSIYLCSGGLSNTEAFFGQGTRLTVV.

This clone has a handful of counts. The chain has TRBV27 and TRBJ1-5, with 9 positions matching TRBD1. Trimming cost V 5 bases and J 2 bases; bases outside gene matches: 4. The germline CDR1 and CDR2 sequences are MNHEY and SMNVEV (reference sequence). The length of the CDR3 is 15 residues. CDR3 loop: CASSGQGRRNQPQHF. The CDR3 DNA reads as TGTGCCAGCAGTGGACAGGGGAGACGCAATCAGCCCCAGCATTTT.

The chain uses TRBV5-6 and TRBJ1-3; a weak D match, TRBD1 (5 bases). CDR1 SGHDT and CDR2 YYEEEE come from the germline V gene. V was pared by 1 base and J by 2 bases, with 10 bases between. The CDR3 runs to 15 residues. The CDR3 here is CASSLWGGAGNTIYF. The DNA for the CDR3 is TGTGCCAGCAGCTTGTGGGGAGGGGCTGGAAACACCATATATTTT.

This clone has a single count. The V call is TRBV4-1, the J call TRBJ1-2, with D maybe TRBD1 (5 bases). This CDR3 contains 20 residues. Per germline, CDR1 MGHRA and CDR2 YSYEKL. The germline V and J ends were trimmed by 0 bases and 2 bases, with 25 bases remaining between them. DNA for the CDR3: TGCGCCAGCAGCCAAGAAGGGTTGGGGCAGGTCAAGGATCGGAACTATGGCTACACCTTC. Its protein is CASSQEGLGQVKDRNYGYTF.

This chain joins TRBV5-1 and TRBJ1-3; a weak D match, TRBD1 (6 bases). This CDR3 is built from 16 residues. Trimming removed 3 bases from V and 0 bases from J, with 13 bases in between. CDR1 and CDR2 (germline): SGHRS, YFSETQ. CDR3 nucleotides: TGCGCCAGCAGCTCCCGGGACACCCACTCTGGAAACACCATATATTTT. This gives the protein CASSSRDTHSGNTIYF. The full variable domain, in which reference TRBV5-1 and TRBJ1-3 provide the parts outside the CDR3, is KAGVTQTPRYLIKTRGQQVTLSCSPISGHRSVSWYQQTPGQGLQFLFEYFSETQRNKGNFPGRFSGRQFSNSRSEMNVSTLELGDSALYLCASSSRDTHSGNTIYFGEGSWLTVV.

This clone came up once. The chain uses TRBV10-3 and TRBJ2-1; TRBD2 matches at 10 bases. V was pared by 2 bases and J by 13 bases, with 14 bases of the junction left unmatched. The CDR3 totals 16 residues. Germline V gene lookup returns CDR1 ENHRY and CDR2 SYGVKD. In DNA, the CDR3 is TGTGCCATCAGTGAGCCTGGTAGCGGGGGGCCGGGTAAACAGTTCTTC. It specifies CAISEPGSGGPGKQFF.

The V call is TRBV7-9, the J call TRBJ2-7, with TRBD1 matching over 10 bases. The V gene end was trimmed by 4 bases and the J gene end by 5 bases; junction bases not matched to a gene: 8. This CDR3 spans 15 amino acids. Per the germline V gene, CDR1 is SEHNR and CDR2 is FQNEAQ (reference sequence). CDR3 coding DNA: TGTGCCAGCAGCTCAGCCGGGACAGGGGACCACGAGCAGTACTTC. Encoded protein: CASSSAGTGDHEQYF.

The chain couples TRBV7-8 to TRBJ2-7, with 10 bases that match TRBD2. Trimming removed 1 base from V and 4 bases from J; junction bases left unmatched: 7. CDR3 length: 16 amino acids. The V gene's germline CDR1 is SGHVS and CDR2 FQNEAQ. CDR3: CASSLGQRGGPYEQYF. For the CDR3, the DNA is TGTGCCAGCAGCTTAGGACAGCGGGGGGGGCCATACGAGCAGTACTTC.

This chain uses TRBV12-5 with TRBJ2-5; TRBD1 might be the D (5 bases). Trimming removed 7 bases from V and 5 bases from J, with 17 bases in between. This CDR3 is built from 14 residues. Germline V lookup: CDR1 LGHNT, CDR2 FRNRAP. Here the CDR3 DNA reads TGTGCTAGTGCCCCGGACGCTTCAGGGGAGACCCAGTACTTC. Amino acid sequence: CASAPDASGETQYF.

As concerns this clone: One base away lies a much larger clone, so this may be a sequencing read error. V and J are TRBV7-9 and TRBJ2-7; D perhaps matches TRBD1 (5 bases). The V end lost 5 bases, the J end lost 4 bases, and 9 bases lay between the germline ends. Germline-derived CDR1 and CDR2 are SEHNR and FQNEAQ (reference sequence). The CDR3 contains 12 residues. This CDR3 is CASSPQDYEQYF. The CDR3 DNA sequence: TGTGCCAGCAGCCCACAGGATTACGAGCAGTACTTC.

V is TRBV11-2 and J is TRBJ1-3; weak D call: TRBD1 (5 bases). Trimming pared 2 bases from V and 0 bases from J, leaving 17 bases between. CDR1 and CDR2 (germline): SGHAT, FQNNGV. This CDR3 contains 18 residues. In DNA form, the CDR3 reads TGTGCCAGCAGCTTAACGTCGGGCCAGGGTTCCTCTGGAAACACCATATATTTT. This translates into CASSLTSGQGSSGNTIYF.

This rearrangement joins TRBV6-5 to TRBJ2-1; 7 bases are a match to TRBD2. Germline CDR1 is MNHEY and CDR2 is SVGAGI. This CDR3 spans 15 amino acids. J was trimmed by 4 bases and V by 6 bases; bases with no gene match: 9. CDR3 nucleotides: TGTGCCAGCAGCTCCGGACTAGGACGATACAATGAGCAGTTCTTC. It is translated as CASSSGLGRYNEQFF.

This clone was detected once. The germline gene is not matched at one end of the junction; a read error may be the cause. This chain links TRBV7-7 with TRBJ2-5; D is perhaps TRBD2 (5 bases). The V gene's germline CDR1 is SSHAT and CDR2 FNYEAQ (reference sequence). The CDR3 has 19 amino acids. The CDR3 nucleotides are TGTGCTAGCACTCATTGGGTGTCAGGAGGCCCGAACACACAAGAGACCCAGTACTTC. Its translation is CASTHWVSGGPNTQETQYF.

This clone was recorded only once. The chain links TRBV10-3 to TRBJ2-3, with D possibly being TRBD1 (7 bases). Germline lookup yields CDR1 ENHRY and CDR2 SYGVKD. The CDR3 runs 13 residues. The V and J ends lost 7 bases and 3 bases respectively, with 11 bases between them. CDR3 sequence reads: CAINPGGTDTQYF. The CDR3 DNA is TGTGCCATCAACCCAGGGGGGACAGATACGCAGTATTTT.

CDR3 DNA sequence: TGTGCCAGCAGCGGACTTAGCTACGAGCAGTACTTC. Amino acid sequence: CASSGLSYEQYF. V and J are TRBV11-3 and TRBJ2-7, with D perhaps matching TRBD2 (5 bases). V gave up 5 bases and J gave up 3 bases, with 8 bases separating them. CDR1 and CDR2 from the germline V gene are SGHNT and YENEEA. The CDR3 contains 12 residues.

The chain carries TRBV18 and TRBJ2-3; D is possibly TRBD1 (5 bases). The CDR3 covers 15 residues. CDR1 KGHSH and CDR2 LQKENI come from the germline V gene. The V end was cut by 3 bases, the J end by 2 bases, with 12 bases between. CDR3 protein: CASSPPGRSTDTQYF. The CDR3 DNA follows: TGTGCCAGCTCACCCCCAGGGCGGTCCACAGATACGCAGTATTTT.

This sequence joins TRBV27 and TRBJ2-7, with 8 bases fitting TRBD1. J lost 6 bases, V lost 3 bases, and 13 bases had no gene match. Germline CDR1 and CDR2: MNHEY and SMNVEV (reference sequence). This CDR3 spans 16 amino acids. The CDR3 region has the DNA TGTGCCAGCAGTTTTTTGGGGCAGGGGGCGAAAGTCGAGCAGTACTTC. It codes for CASSFLGQGAKVEQYF.